These 10 T cell receptor beta chains originate from one sample sequenced in a study of T cells in Graves' hyperthyroidism and ophthalmopathy. Amplified regions were TCR beta CDR3 sequences from RNA transcripts. The HTBI set primed first-round TCR CDR3 RT-PCR. MiXCR was run by TCRdb on the multiplex PCR reads, yielding one entry per CDR3 protein. The table lists 550,000 to 650,000 distinct CDR3 sequences, around 14% of them singletons. The sequenced material came from blood. These receptors originate from a woman between 25 and 40 years old with Graves' hyperthyroidism that later progressed to Graves' ophthalmopathy.

This clonotype was counted ten times or more. The rearrangement uses TRBV7-2 and TRBJ1-3; tentative D call: TRBD1 (5 bases). This CDR3 contains 14 residues. The V and J ends lost 3 bases and 7 bases respectively, with 13 bases between them. CDR1 is SGHTA, CDR2 FQGNSA, per germline. In nucleotides, the CDR3 is TGTGCCAGCAGCTTCCTCGGGGGGGGGAACACCATATATTTT. This codes for CASSFLGGGNTIYF.

This clonotype was seen many times. The rearrangement joins TRBV20-1 to TRBJ2-3, with TRBD2 identical over 8 bases. The germline V gene encodes CDR1 DFQATT and CDR2 SNEGSKA (reference sequence). Unmatched junction bases numbered 5, after V lost 6 bases and J lost 0 bases. The CDR3 has 14 residues. Here the CDR3 reads CSAPIAGSTDTQYF. Written as DNA, the CDR3 is TGCAGTGCCCCTATAGCGGGAAGCACAGATACGCAGTATTTT.

The rearrangement joins TRBV9 to TRBJ2-2; D remains unclear. Trimming removed 0 bases from V and 9 bases from J, with 9 bases in between. Germline CDR1 is SGDLS and CDR2 is YYNGEE. CDR3 size: 13 residues. The CDR3 reads CASSVEGWRELFF. The CDR3, as DNA: TGTGCCAGCAGCGTAGAGGGATGGAGGGAGCTGTTTTTT.

As to this clonotype: Possible read error: a much larger clone is one base away. This chain joins TRBV15 and TRBJ1-4, with D hard to call. The CDR3 extends over 12 amino acids. The germline gives CDR1 LNHNV, CDR2 YYDKDF (reference sequence). The CDR3 nucleotides read TGTGCCACCGGCAGAGATAAAGAAAAACTGTTTTTT. Amino acid sequence: CATGRDKEKLFF.

At least ten counts were recorded for this clonotype. The DNA for the CDR3 is TGCGCCAGCAGCTTGGAGAGAGGTGGAGAAAAACTGTTTTTT. Its protein product is CASSLERGGEKLFF. V gene TRBV5-1 combines with J gene TRBJ1-4; D unresolved. The germline V and J ends were trimmed by 0 bases and 8 bases, with 11 bases remaining between them. The CDR3 sequence is 14 residues long. CDR1 is SGHRS and CDR2 is YFSETQ in the germline V gene.

This clonotype has just a few counts. The V and J genes are TRBV7-9 and TRBJ1-2; D is perhaps TRBD1 (5 bases). CDR3 size: 13 residues. V gave up 1 base and J gave up 13 bases, with 16 bases separating them. Germline V gene lookup returns CDR1 SEHNR and CDR2 FQNEAQ (reference sequence). This CDR3 reads CASSLEQLTAGTF. The CDR3 DNA follows: TGTGCCAGCAGCTTAGAACAGTTGACAGCGGGCACCTTC.

The V and J genes are TRBV12-3 or TRBV12-4 and TRBJ1-3, with D unresolved. The CDR3 spans 13 residues. V was clipped by 8 bases and J by 0 bases, with 8 bases between them. This CDR3 reads CASGSISGNTIYF. As DNA, the CDR3 is TGTGCCAGCGGTTCCATCTCTGGAAACACCATATATTTT.

This clonotype was picked up many times. This chain uses TRBV30 with TRBJ2-1; 11 bases fit TRBD2. The germline V gene has CDR1 GTSNPN and CDR2 SVGIG (reference sequence). V dropped 2 bases and J dropped 4; count of bases not matched to a gene: 4. The CDR3 loop spans 15 amino acids. CDR3 nucleotides: TGTGCCTGGAGTCCAGGGACTAGCGGATACAATGAGCAGTTCTTC. Translated: CAWSPGTSGYNEQFF.

The table lists this clonotype with many counts. The chain carries TRBV4-3 and TRBJ2-1; a possible D gene is TRBD2 (7 bases). V was pared by 4 bases and J by 9 bases, with 13 bases between. Germline V lookup: CDR1 LGHNA, CDR2 YSLEER. This CDR3 contains 13 residues. CDR3 region: CASSRERGGEQFF. The CDR3 DNA follows: TGCGCCAGCAGCCGAGAGAGGGGGGGTGAGCAGTTCTTC.

V gene TRBV6-2 or TRBV6-3 combines with J gene TRBJ2-3; 8 bases fit TRBD1. Germline CDR1 and CDR2: MNHEY and SVGEGT. The CDR3 extends over 14 amino acids. The junction had 11 bases not matched to a gene; V was cut back by 10 bases and J by 5 bases. The CDR3 bases are TGTGCCATCGAATTCCAGGGGGCCGGAGATACGCAGTATTTT. Amino acids: CAIEFQGAGDTQYF.